This entry concerns a single T cell receptor beta chain. This clonotype has at least ten counts. What antigen it recognizes has not been identified. Base qualities are missing; no much larger clone stands one base away. Trimming takes 10 bases off V and 4 bases off J; junction bases not matched to a gene: 6. CDR1 and CDR2, per the germline V gene, are SNHLY and FYNNEI. From the cysteine up to the phenylalanine, the CDR3 has a length of 14 residues. Only the CDR3 part of the read is kept: 42 bases, read in frame from the first base. The entry originates in a study of regulatory T cells in long-lasting Graves disease (dated by TCRdb to the early 2020s). As for the study more broadly: Persistent Graves' disease meant more than 5 years of antithyroid drug treatment with TSH receptor autoantibodies that stayed positive. A total of about 33 samples underwent TCR sequencing, from about 13 patients with persistent Graves' disease and roughly 20 patients with newly diagnosed Graves' disease. The study took place in China and was registered as a clinical trial. Persistent Graves' disease patients were compared with newly diagnosed Graves' disease patients by peripheral blood TCR sequencing and RNA sequencing. On average, persistent Graves' disease patients in the clinical cohort had been on antithyroid drugs for around ten years.

According to the study, the label for this sample's time point signals: persistent/refractory GD, antithyroid drugs over 5 years with positive TRAb. For both TCR sequencing and RNA sequencing, RNA was extracted from PBMCs using TRIzol. Graves' disease was diagnosed according to American Thyroid Association guidelines. Recruitment of patients was carried out at an endocrinology department in Xi'an, China. Each patient gave 9 to 10 milliliters of peripheral blood, collected in an EDTA anticoagulant tube. Ficoll Paque Plus density gradient separation was used to isolate PBMCs, and no further T cell sorting was performed. An Agilent 2100 Bioanalyzer and agarose gel were used to check RNA quality, and a NanoDrop 2000 was used to measure RNA concentration. Library preparation was by multiplex PCR. The instrument was an Illumina HiSeq 4000. iRepertoire HTBI primers and Arm-PCR amplification of CDR3 regions were used to construct TCR beta libraries. PCR products were gel purified before sequencing. The original methods were these. Gene usage analysis of CDR3 amino acid clonotypes used the 62 TRBV and 12 to 15 TRBJ segments found across samples. Filtered high-quality paired reads were merged into contigs using COPE and FqMerger. BLAST was used to align contigs to the IMGT TRBV, TRBD and TRBJ reference genes, and CDR3 was defined following IMGT. Any clonotype with a frequency above 0.1% was classified as a highly expanded clone. Repertoire diversity was measured by Shannon entropy, and V-J evenness by the Gini coefficient. A clonotype was considered public if more than one individual shared it. The public reads were run again by TCRdb, first through fastp at Q25 and then through MiXCR, and only productive beta chains were kept. One record per CDR3 amino acid sequence lists the most common genes and DNA. These V and J calls originate from TCRdb's pipeline instead of the authors' own analysis. This sample is represented by 450,000 or so distinct CDR3 sequences; around 20% of them were singletons. The ten largest make up approximately 8% of the sample.

Overall study outcomes, separate from this receptor: Sequencing and analysis were restricted to the TCR beta chain. Preferential use of TRBV28, TRBJ1-2 and TRBJ2-5 was observed in persistent disease, whereas TRBV20-1 and TRBJ2-1 were favored in newly diagnosed disease. Because the primary lesion, thyroid tissue, could not be accessed, the study looked at peripheral blood alone. Compared with newly diagnosed patients, persistent Graves' disease patients had lower TCR Shannon entropy and fewer highly expanded clones, which suggests clonal expansion. As a limitation, the authors acknowledged that the small sample size may reduce accuracy. A larger number of public clonotypes was shared among persistent patients (around 2,700) than among newly diagnosed patients (around 880).

The chain was built from TRBV2 and TRBJ2-2; 10 of the junction bases match TRBD2. This clonotype was obtained from a female donor with Graves disease. Material: peripheral blood mononuclear cells (PBMCs), obtained when the disease was refractory, from a patient treated with antithyroid drugs. CDR3 sequence: CAILAGEGTGELFF. The DNA reads as follows: TGTGCCATCCTAGCGGGAGAGGGCACCGGGGAGCTGTTTTTT.